Listed here are 11 T cell receptor beta chains from one sample, sequenced in a study of beta chain features in type 1 diabetes. All of the isolated RNA was reverse transcribed, so expressed TCRB transcripts were sequenced. TCRdb keeps only in-frame clones here, not all; method: immunoSEQ multiplex PCR. The table records over 700,000 clones, roughly 15% of them present only once. Sample: naive CD4+ T cells from blood. These receptors all come from a woman between 18 and 30 years old in good health.

The J gene is TRBJ2-6, the V gene TRBV7-9; 7 bases agree with TRBD1. After removal of 5 bases from V and 0 bases from J, the junction contained 13 bases not matched to a gene. In germline, CDR1 is SEHNR, CDR2 FQNEAQ (reference sequence). CDR3 length: 19 residues. The CDR3 loop is CASSLGDRDSYSGANVLTF. CDR3 DNA: TGTGCCAGCAGCCTTGGCGACCGGGACAGCTACTCTGGGGCCAACGTCCTGACTTTC.

A few counts support this clone. CDR3: CASSLGTGESNQPQHF. DNA of the CDR3: TGTGCCAGCAGCTTAGGAACAGGTGAAAGCAATCAGCCCCAGCATTTT. This chain connects TRBV7-8 to TRBJ1-5, with a possible D match to TRBD1 (5 bases). The CDR3 is 16 residues long. V was trimmed by 1 base and J by 1 base, leaving 11 bases between them. Looked up from germline, CDR1 is SGHVS and CDR2 is FQNEAQ.

This clone was found a few times. The chain carries TRBV18 and TRBJ1-1; D ambiguous. The CDR3 consists of 15 residues. With 6 bases removed from V and 4 bases from J, the gap between germline ends came to 18 bases. The germline gives CDR1 KGHSH, CDR2 LQKENI. The CDR3 here is CASSPARGLSTEAFF. In nucleotides, the CDR3 is TGTGCCAGCTCCCCTGCACGAGGTTTGAGCACTGAAGCTTTCTTT.

This clone was recorded a few times. The J gene is TRBJ1-1, the V gene TRBV10-3; 8 bases agree with TRBD1. Germline CDR1 ENHRY, CDR2 SYGVKD. This CDR3 contains 14 residues. Trimming removed 6 bases from V and 1 base from J; junction bases left unmatched: 4. Here the CDR3 reads CAISQGAGNTEAFF. For the CDR3, the DNA is TGTGCCATCAGCCAGGGGGCTGGGAACACTGAAGCTTTCTTT.

This chain uses TRBV19 with TRBJ1-5; D gene uncertain. Germline assignment: CDR1 LNHDA and CDR2 SQIVND (reference sequence). V lost 6 bases and J 8 bases, leaving 14 bases between the germline ends. The CDR3 has 13 residues. CDR3 protein: CASSYDGSKPQHF. CDR3 bases: TGTGCCAGTAGCTATGACGGTTCCAAGCCCCAGCATTTT.

V usage is TRBV28 and J usage is TRBJ2-3; D gene ambiguous. The CDR3 has 12 amino acids. V lost 4 bases, J lost 4 bases, and 6 bases lay in between. The germline V gene encodes CDR1 MDHEN and CDR2 SYDVKM. CDR3: CASSSLPDTQYF. Here the CDR3 DNA reads TGTGCCAGCAGTTCCCTCCCAGATACGCAGTATTTT.

Worth noting for this clone: This CDR3 is also generated by other DNA sequences in the sample. V usage is TRBV7-3 and J usage is TRBJ2-3; D is unclear. The V gene lost 2 bases and the J gene lost 6 bases, with 6 bases spanning the gap. The CDR3 contains 12 residues. Germline V lookup: CDR1 SGHTA, CDR2 FQGTGA. The CDR3 region has the DNA TGTGCCAGCAGCTTAGGAGCCGATACGCAGTATTTT. This translates into CASSLGADTQYF. Full variable domain (missing parts from reference TRBV7-3 and TRBJ2-3): GAGVSQTPSNKVTEKGKYVELRCDPISGHTALYWYRQSLGQGPEFLIYFQGTGAADDSGLPNDRFFAVRPEGSVSTLKIQRTERGDSAVYLCASSLGADTQYFGPGTRLTVL.

This clone was counted only a few times. The chain has TRBV28 and TRBJ2-5, with D unresolved. The V gene lost 6 bases and the J gene lost 0 bases, with 11 bases spanning the gap. CDR1 is MDHEN, CDR2 SYDVKM, per germline. CDR3 length: 14 amino acids. The CDR3 sequence: CASSPVGYQETQYF. The CDR3 nucleotides read TGTGCCAGCAGCCCCGTCGGGTACCAAGAGACCCAGTACTTC.

In its sample, this clone was seen a few times. V is TRBV29-1 and J is TRBJ2-5; the match to TRBD1 covers 8 bases. The CDR3 totals 13 residues. Germline lookup yields CDR1 SQVTM and CDR2 ANQGSEA. Trimming at V came to 3 bases and at J to 5 bases, leaving 5 bases not matched to a gene. Here the CDR3 reads CSVETGVRETQYF. CDR3 bases: TGCAGCGTTGAGACAGGGGTGAGGGAGACCCAGTACTTC.

The chain recombines TRBV18 with TRBJ2-1; 9 bases align to TRBD2. The germline V gene encodes CDR1 KGHSH and CDR2 LQKENI. The J segment lost 7 bases and the V segment lost 3 bases, leaving 4 bases of the junction unmatched. There are 14 residues in the CDR3. The CDR3 is CASSPSGSSNEQFF. The CDR3, as DNA: TGTGCCAGCTCACCTAGCGGGAGCTCTAATGAGCAGTTCTTC.

This clone has just a few counts. The chain couples TRBV7-2 to TRBJ1-4; D remains unclear. Germline assignment: CDR1 SGHTA and CDR2 FQGNSA. V dropped 3 bases and J dropped 5 bases, with 4 bases sitting between them. This CDR3 region has 12 residues. CDR3 protein: CASSFQNEKLFF. In nucleotides, the CDR3 is TGTGCCAGCAGCTTCCAGAATGAAAAACTGTTTTTT.